This entry features one TCR beta chain sequence. The sample originates from a study of blood T cell repertoires in COVID-19. About the research overall: Sources were T cells, B-cell-depleted T cells, or PBMCs; the material itself was cDNA or gDNA.

Germline CDR1 WSHSY, CDR2 SAAADI. The V and J ends lost 7 bases and 4 bases respectively, with 14 bases between them. CDR3 length: 14 amino acids. The authors' processing: Reference gene primer amplification yielded estimated nucleated cell counts. Measured with immunoSEQ multiplex PCR; TCRdb has only the in-frame clones, and not every one. V and J calls and clone size come straight from that table; D and trimming were deduced from the DNA. The sample consists of 25,000 to 35,000 clones, 60% to 80% of them appearing once. Sequencing input: peripheral blood. The chain couples TRBV10-2 to TRBJ1-3; maybe TRBD1 (6 bases). The TCR comes from a boy between 2 and 10 years old with active or convalescent COVID-19. In DNA form, the CDR3 reads TGCGCCAGCACCGGACAGTCCACGGGAAACACCATATATTTT. Translation: CASTGQSTGNTIYF.